This TCR beta chain was sequenced for a study of early T cells in non-severe SARS-CoV-2 infection. This clonotype has at least ten counts. The CDR3 sequence is 11 residues long. Trimming stripped 6 bases from V and 2 bases from J, with 4 bases between. The germline V gene has CDR1 MDHEN and CDR2 SYDVKM. TCRdb passed the 5' RACE reads through MiXCR, listing each CDR3 protein once. In the table there are 75,000 to 100,000 distinct CDR3 sequences, about 15% of which are singletons. This TCR was sampled from an adult who was a healthcare worker with PCR-confirmed SARS-CoV-2 infection or an uninfected control (not recorded which). Sequencing used whole blood. V is TRBV28 and J is TRBJ2-5; D ambiguous. In nucleotides, the CDR3 is TGTGCCAGCAGATCTCAAGAGACCCAGTACTTC. Amino acids: CASRSQETQYF.